Below, 13 T cell receptor beta chains from the same sample are listed, as sequenced in a study of cytomegalovirus exposure and HLA in healthy donors. Sequenced by immunoSEQ multiplex PCR; TCRdb stores in-frame clones only, minus some. The sample lists roughly 120,000 clones, over 75% seen once, with under 1.5% in the top ten. Sequenced: PBMCs. Receptors originate from a woman under 40 in good health and CMV-seropositive.

The V call is TRBV7-3, the J call TRBJ2-2, with D possibly being TRBD2 (5 bases). The CDR3 has 16 amino acids. Germline-derived CDR1 and CDR2 are SGHTA and FQGTGA. The V gene lost 2 bases and the J gene lost 0 bases, with 10 bases spanning the gap. This chain's CDR3 is CASSLERVTNTGELFF. The CDR3 DNA sequence: TGTGCCAGCAGCTTAGAGAGGGTAACGAACACCGGGGAGCTGTTTTTT.

This chain uses TRBV11-1 with TRBJ2-7; 8 bases match TRBD1. CDR1 SGHAT and CDR2 FQDESV come from the germline V gene (reference sequence). The CDR3 covers 12 residues. V was pared by 5 bases and J by 5 bases, with 2 bases of the junction left unmatched. The CDR3 sequence: CASSKDRDEQYF. The CDR3 DNA reads TGTGCCAGCAGCAAGGACAGGGACGAGCAGTACTTC.

This chain links TRBV9 with TRBJ1-1; tentatively, D is TRBD1 (5 bases). This CDR3 has 14 residues. The germline CDR1 and CDR2 sequences are SGDLS and YYNGEE. Trimming left V 5 bases short and J 4 bases short, with 15 bases between. The CDR3: CASSRVDSSTEAFF. The DNA for the CDR3 is TGTGCCAGCAGTAGAGTTGACAGCAGCACTGAAGCTTTCTTT.

The rearrangement links TRBV18 to TRBJ2-1; 7 bases are shared with TRBD2. The CDR3 runs to 12 residues. Germline CDR1 KGHSH, CDR2 LQKENI. J gave up 10 bases and V 6 bases, and 6 bases lay outside the gene matches. The CDR3 bases are TGTGCCAGCTCCAAAAAGGGACTAGAGCAGTTCTTC. Amino acid sequence: CASSKKGLEQFF. Together with reference TRBV18 and TRBJ2-1, the CDR3 gives the full variable domain: NAGVMQNPRHLVRRRGQEARLRCSPMKGHSHVYWYRQLPEEGLKFMVYLQKENIIDESGMPKERFSAEFPKEGPSILRIQQVVRGDSAAYFCASSKKGLEQFFGPGTRLTVL.

The CDR3, as DNA: TGTGCCAGCAGTTCGACTAGCGGGAGAGGGAACACCGGGGAGCTGTTTTTT. Amino acid sequence: CASSSTSGRGNTGELFF. V is TRBV2 and J is TRBJ2-2; 12 bases agree with TRBD2. The CDR3 runs to 17 residues. Trimming removed 5 bases from V and 1 base from J; junction bases left unmatched: 5. Germline CDR1 SNHLY, CDR2 FYNNEI.

This rearrangement joins TRBV5-8 to TRBJ1-6; 7 bases are a match to TRBD1. Germline lookup yields CDR1 SGHTS and CDR2 YDEGEE. Trimming took 4 bases from V and 0 from J; bases not matched to a gene: 7. The CDR3 has 17 amino acids. CDR3 in DNA: TGTGCCAGCAGCCTCGGACAGGCGAGCTCCTATAATTCACCCCTCCACTTT. Translating it yields CASSLGQASSYNSPLHF.

V gene TRBV9 combines with J gene TRBJ2-7; possible D gene TRBD2, 5 bases. Germline-derived CDR1 and CDR2 are SGDLS and YYNGEE. The V end lost 0 bases, the J end lost 7 bases, and 17 bases lay between the germline ends. The CDR3 loop spans 15 amino acids. The CDR3 protein is CASSVGTALSGEQYF. DNA of the CDR3: TGTGCCAGCAGCGTAGGCACAGCACTTTCGGGGGAGCAGTACTTC.

The rearrangement uses TRBV2 and TRBJ2-3; D not certain. The CDR3 runs 13 residues. Germline V gives CDR1 SNHLY, CDR2 FYNNEI. V lost 7 bases and J 4 bases, leaving 12 bases between the germline ends. The CDR3 sequence is CASICRGADTQYF. CDR3 nucleotide sequence: TGTGCCAGCATTTGTAGAGGCGCAGATACGCAGTATTTT.

The gene calls are TRBV28 and TRBJ1-2; possibly TRBD1 for D (6 bases). The CDR3 runs to 11 residues. Deletions cut 10 bases from V and 5 bases from J, with 11 bases between. Germline CDR1 and CDR2: MDHEN and SYDVKM. The chain's CDR3 is CATYRAYGYTF. The CDR3 DNA follows: TGTGCCACTTACAGGGCATATGGCTACACCTTC.

The CDR3 reads CASSSYGTTSSYGYTF. The CDR3 DNA sequence: TGCGCCAGCAGCTCGTACGGGACAACGTCAAGCTATGGCTACACCTTC. This chain uses TRBV5-1 with TRBJ1-2, with D perhaps TRBD1 (6 bases). The CDR3 runs to 16 residues. Germline V gives CDR1 SGHRS, CDR2 YFSETQ. V was shortened by 3 bases and J by 4 bases, with 19 bases between the two germline ends.

This sequence joins TRBV5-8 and TRBJ2-1; tentatively, D is TRBD1 (6 bases). CDR1 and CDR2 (germline): SGHTS, YDEGEE. The CDR3 length is 14 residues. Trimming took 1 base from V and 9 from J, leaving 14 bases between them. CDR3 protein: CASSLYVRGSEQFF. For the CDR3, the DNA is TGTGCCAGCAGCTTGTATGTTAGGGGGAGTGAGCAGTTCTTC.

The chain links TRBV29-1 to TRBJ1-4; the D is unclear. CDR1 and CDR2 (germline): SQVTM, ANQGSEA. This CDR3 is 14 amino acids long. Trimming shortened V by 0 bases and J by 0 bases, and 5 bases separated the two germline ends. CDR3 region: CSVEDSATNEKLFF. DNA of the CDR3: TGCAGCGTTGAAGACAGTGCAACTAATGAAAAACTGTTTTTT.

The rearrangement uses TRBV6-1 and TRBJ1-4, with 9 bases fitting TRBD1. The J segment lost 12 bases and the V segment lost 6 bases, leaving 2 bases of the junction unmatched. This CDR3 is built from 11 residues. CDR1 MNHNS and CDR2 SASEGT come from the germline V gene. The CDR3, as DNA: TGTGCCAGCAGGAGGACAGGGGAACTGTTTTTT. It yields the protein CASRRTGELFF.